This T cell receptor (beta chain) was identified in a study of blood T cell repertoires in COVID-19 (TCRdb year 2020). Regarding the research as a whole: Samples from collaborators originated in the United States, Italy and Spain and spanned both the acute and convalescent phases of COVID-19. Samples were obtained from the ongoing ImmuneRACE study (first 160 participants) and from about 1,300 subjects provided by 6 global collaborators. The dataset comprised deeply sampled blood TCRbeta repertoires from subjects exposed to, actively infected with, or recovered from COVID-19. Sample metadata almost always included a de-identified subject ID, COVID-19 status, age in years and sex. The repertoires were released in a freely available public database meant as a resource for research on the immune response to SARS-CoV-2. The prospective study material was composed of cDNA or gDNA derived from T cells, B-cell-depleted T cells, or PBMCs. Where available, HLA class I and class II types were obtained from metadata supplied by the sample provider rather than from assay-based typing.

Summary of the overall study and its limitations: The amount of clinical and demographic metadata varied by source and participant and was provided uncurated.

TCRbeta CDR3 regions were amplified from genomic DNA by means of the immunoSEQ Assay, a bias-controlled multiplex PCR. In the original analysis: Within the assay, amplification of reference gene primers was used to estimate how many nucleated cells each sample contained. To quantify the absolute abundance of each unique TCRbeta CDR3 rearrangement, sequence reads were collapsed and filtered. For each sample, productive Simpson clonality was calculated by taking the square root of Simpson's diversity index across productive rearrangements. The table comes from immuneACCESS by way of TCRdb, which keeps in-frame sequences with V and J called. Part of the clones is missing from these tables; in studies checked, under half for an unresolved V gene and the rest for unknown reasons. Clonal size and the V and J genes are those of that table, whereas D and trimming came from the DNA. Present in this sample are 150,000 to 200,000 clones, approximately 90% of which were seen just once. The ten top clones hold roughly 3.7% of the sample.

V is clipped by 3 bases and J by 6 bases, and the sequence between their germline boundaries is 8 bases long. Its CDR3 holds 12 amino acids, cysteine through phenylalanine. Kept here is only the CDR3 DNA, which spans 36 bases and is read in frame from base 1. The germline V gene (reference sequence) specifies SEHNR as CDR1 and FQNEAQ as CDR2. Whole blood was collected in K2EDTA tubes by collaborating institutions according to the institutions' own protocols. For TCRbeta analysis, collaborator samples were shipped as frozen whole blood, as isolated PBMCs, or as DNA extracted from either sample type. Note on this clone: Its antigen remains unidentified. No per-base quality is available; no much larger clone lies one base away.

The TCR comes from a man aged 18 to 30 with active or convalescent COVID-19. This chain joins TRBV7-9 to TRBJ1-1, and the D gene may be TRBD1, 5 bases matching. Sequencing input: peripheral blood. The DNA sequence follows: TGTGCCAGCAGCTTCAGGGTAGCTGAAGCTTTCTTT. Its amino acids are CASSFRVAEAFF.